The sequence of this T cell receptor beta chain was determined in a study of identical twins. Germline V CDR1 and CDR2: DFQATT, SNEGSKA (reference sequence). The CDR3 totals 14 residues. J was trimmed by 5 bases and V by 0 bases; bases with no gene match: 5. This clonotype appeared a few times. MiXCR, applied by TCRdb to the 5' RACE reads, yields one record per CDR3 protein. Of under 1 million distinct CDR3 sequences listed, about 12% are singletons. This same sample was also taken into another study, of yellow fever vaccine responses in identical twins.

This sequence was found in a woman aged 18 to 35 in good health. Sample: PBMCs. The J gene is TRBJ1-1, the V gene TRBV20-1; 8 nucleotides align to TRBD1. The CDR3 DNA reads as TGCAGTGCTAGAGATTCGACAGGGGTGACTGAAGCTTTCTTT. Amino acid sequence: CSARDSTGVTEAFF.